The 22 T cell receptor beta chains below were found in one sample sequenced in a study of cytomegalovirus exposure and HLA in healthy donors. TCRdb's copy holds only in-frame clones and misses some; the assay was immunoSEQ multiplex PCR. The sample lists about 130,000 clones; approximately 89% were seen once. The sample taken for sequencing was PBMCs. The receptors stem from a woman younger than 35 in good health and CMV-seronegative.

The CDR3 spells CASSLSGVTPVSQYF. CDR3 coding DNA: TGCGCCAGCAGCTTGTCAGGCGTCACCCCAGTTTCCCAGTACTTC. The chain links TRBV5-1 to TRBJ2-5; no reliable D call. Trimming shortened V by 1 base and J by 9 bases, and 19 bases separated the two germline ends. The CDR3 sequence is 15 residues long. In germline, CDR1 is SGHRS, CDR2 YFSETQ.

The chain uses TRBV6-1 and TRBJ2-7, with D unresolved. The V gene's germline CDR1 is MNHNS and CDR2 SASEGT. This CDR3 has 13 residues. V shed 5 bases and J shed 0 bases, with 8 bases lying between them. CDR3 in DNA: TGTGCCAGCAGTCCCTTTTACTCCTACGAGCAGTACTTC. The encoded protein is CASSPFYSYEQYF.

The rearrangement links TRBV19 to TRBJ2-1; D gene ambiguous. The CDR3 length is 12 residues. The germline gives CDR1 LNHDA, CDR2 SQIVND (reference sequence). V lost 3 bases and J lost 6, with 6 bases in between. This CDR3 reads CASSIQFNEQFF. CDR3 nucleotides: TGTGCCAGTAGTATCCAGTTCAATGAGCAGTTCTTC.

V is TRBV15 and J is TRBJ2-5, with D maybe TRBD2 (6 bases). Germline-derived CDR1 and CDR2 are LNHNV and YYDKDF (reference sequence). CDR3 length: 17 residues. Deletions cut 0 bases from V and 2 bases from J, with 16 bases between. For the CDR3, the DNA is TGTGCCACCAGCAGAGAACCAATCCTACGGGGGCAAGAGACCCAGTACTTC. It specifies CATSREPILRGQETQYF.

This clone was seen just once. The chain combines TRBV15 with TRBJ1-4; TRBD1 might be the D (6 bases). Looked up from germline, CDR1 is LNHNV and CDR2 is YYDKDF (reference sequence). The CDR3 contains 16 residues. Between the trimmed V and J ends, which lost 0 bases and 8 bases, there was a span of 16 bases. The CDR3 region is CATSRDRGTGYEKLFF. CDR3 nucleotides: TGTGCCACCAGCAGAGATCGAGGAACAGGGTACGAAAAACTGTTTTTT.

This clone was counted a few times. This chain connects TRBV18 to TRBJ1-2, with 8 bases fitting TRBD1. CDR3 length equals 16 residues. Per germline, CDR1 KGHSH and CDR2 LQKENI. The V and J ends lost 6 bases and 3 bases, in that order; junction bases with no gene match: 12. The CDR3: CASSQGQETFDYGYTF. In DNA, the CDR3 is TGTGCCAGCTCTCAGGGACAGGAAACTTTTGACTATGGCTACACCTTC.

A word on this clone: Sequence at one end of the junction differs from germline and may be a read error. V usage is TRBV29-1 and J usage is TRBJ2-2; tentatively, D is TRBD2 (5 bases). Looked up from germline, CDR1 is SQVTM and CDR2 is ANQGSEA. The CDR3 totals 10 residues. The CDR3 DNA reads TGCAGCGTTGAGTGCCGGGGAGCTGTTTTT. It translates to CSVECRGAVF.

The V gene is TRBV5-1, the J gene TRBJ1-1; D gene ambiguous. The CDR3 consists of 14 residues. Trimming stripped 3 bases from V and 1 base from J, with 10 bases between. The germline CDR1 and CDR2 sequences are SGHRS and YFSETQ. The CDR3 region is CASSSQRQNTEAFF. CDR3 bases: TGCGCCAGCAGCTCCCAACGACAGAACACTGAAGCTTTCTTT.

The gene calls are TRBV9 and TRBJ2-3, with TRBD1 matching over 7 bases. The CDR3 has 16 amino acids. Losses at the gene ends were 4 bases for V and 2 bases for J; bases not matched to a gene: 10. Germline V gene lookup returns CDR1 SGDLS and CDR2 YYNGEE. CDR3 amino acids: CASSSTGTAITDTQYF. CDR3 DNA sequence: TGTGCCAGCAGCTCCACCGGGACAGCCATCACAGATACGCAGTATTTT.

The chain carries TRBV6-1 and TRBJ2-2, with TRBD1 as a possible D gene (5 bases). CDR1 is MNHNS, CDR2 SASEGT, per germline. CDR3 length: 14 residues. The V gene lost 6 bases and the J gene lost 6 bases, with 14 bases spanning the gap. CDR3 sequence: CASRTVLGPGELFF. The CDR3 region has the DNA TGTGCCAGCAGGACCGTTTTGGGGCCCGGGGAGCTGTTTTTT.

Comment on this clone: At one end the junction does not follow the germline gene, possibly because of a read error. The rearrangement links TRBV2 to TRBJ1-1; D uncertain. CDR1 is SNHLY, CDR2 FYNNEI, per germline. The CDR3 covers 11 residues. CDR3 sequence (DNA): TGTGCCAGCAGTGATTTCAGTAGCGGCTTATTT. Its protein is CASSDFSSGLF.

The chain has TRBV18 and TRBJ2-7; maybe TRBD1 (5 bases). The germline V and J ends were trimmed by 3 bases and 3 bases, with 18 bases remaining between them. CDR3 length: 16 amino acids. Germline V gene sequence: CDR1 KGHSH, CDR2 LQKENI. The CDR3 bases are TGTGCCAGCTCACCCACGGGTAAGGCAGGGAACTACGAGCAGTACTTC. Translated, it gives CASSPTGKAGNYEQYF.

This chain joins TRBV5-4 and TRBJ1-1, with 7 bases aligning to TRBD1. Germline lookup yields CDR1 SGHNT and CDR2 YYREEE (reference sequence). After removal of 3 bases from V and 0 bases from J, the junction contained 8 bases not matched to a gene. The CDR3 contains 16 residues. The CDR3 is CASSSKGQYLNTEAFF. CDR3 in DNA: TGTGCCAGCAGCTCAAAGGGACAGTACCTGAACACTGAAGCTTTCTTT.

Written as DNA, the CDR3 is TGTGCCAGCAGCCACGGGGACAGCTCTGGAAACACCATATATTTT. Amino acid sequence: CASSHGDSSGNTIYF. The chain combines TRBV7-9 with TRBJ1-3; 7 bases match TRBD1. This CDR3 comprises 15 residues. CDR1 is SEHNR and CDR2 is FQNEAQ in the germline V gene (reference sequence). J was trimmed by 0 bases and V by 5 bases; bases with no gene match: 4.

V is TRBV29-1 and J is TRBJ2-7; maybe TRBD1 (6 bases). Germline V CDR1 and CDR2: SQVTM, ANQGSEA. This CDR3 is built from 14 residues. V shed 4 bases and J shed 3 bases, with 16 bases lying between them. For the CDR3, the DNA is TGCAGCGTTGGAAAGGTAGGGGGTGTCTACGAGCAGTACTTC. As protein: CSVGKVGGVYEQYF.

CDR3 loop: CASSSGDSNYGYTF. CDR3 DNA: TGTGCCAGCAGTTCCGGGGACAGTAACTATGGCTACACCTTC. J is TRBJ1-2 and V is TRBV27, with 7 bases identical to TRBD1. With 4 bases clipped from V and 1 base from J, the junction kept 3 bases outside the gene matches. The CDR3 is made up of 14 amino acids. Germline CDR1 reads MNHEY; CDR2 reads SMNVEV (reference sequence).

J is TRBJ2-7 and V is TRBV5-4; perhaps TRBD1 as D (5 bases). Trimming shortened V by 7 bases and J by 0 bases, and 11 bases separated the two germline ends. This CDR3 has 13 residues. Germline loops: CDR1 SGHNT, CDR2 YYREEE (reference sequence). CDR3 protein: CASSGHISYEQYF. CDR3 bases: TGTGCCAGCTCCGGACATATCTCCTACGAGCAGTACTTC.

The chain links TRBV27 to TRBJ1-5; 9 positions match TRBD1. The CDR3 sequence is 13 residues long. J lost 5 bases, V lost 4 bases, and 0 bases had no gene match. From germline, CDR1 is MNHEY and CDR2 SMNVEV (reference sequence). The CDR3 here is CASSWDRDQPQHF. CDR3 sequence (DNA): TGTGCCAGCAGTTGGGACAGGGATCAGCCCCAGCATTTT.

The CDR3 spells CASSFIEGTEAFF. The CDR3 DNA follows: TGTGCCAGCAGCTTTATCGAGGGCACTGAAGCTTTCTTT. J is TRBJ1-1 and V is TRBV11-2; D uncertain. The germline V gene encodes CDR1 SGHAT and CDR2 FQNNGV. CDR3 length: 13 residues. V was trimmed by 3 bases and J by 4 bases, leaving 9 bases between them.

The chain uses TRBV2 and TRBJ2-7; 7 bases fit TRBD2. Germline V CDR1 and CDR2: SNHLY, FYNNEI. The CDR3 has 14 amino acids. The V gene end was trimmed by 7 bases and the J gene end by 0 bases; junction bases not matched to a gene: 6. CDR3 amino acids: CASNRGDYSYEQYF. In nucleotides, the CDR3 is TGTGCCAGCAACAGAGGGGACTACTCCTACGAGCAGTACTTC.

The chain links TRBV28 to TRBJ1-2; no clear D. V was shortened by 3 bases and J by 6 bases, with 11 bases between the two germline ends. The CDR3 runs 13 residues. Germline assignment: CDR1 MDHEN and CDR2 SYDVKM. The CDR3 protein is CASSFPPFHGYTF. In DNA, the CDR3 is TGTGCCAGCAGTTTTCCCCCATTCCATGGCTACACCTTC.

V is TRBV5-4 and J is TRBJ2-2; TRBD2 matches at 10 bases. V shed 1 base, J shed 3 bases, and the junction held 0 bases outside the gene matches. The length of the CDR3 is 15 residues. Germline loops: CDR1 SGHNT, CDR2 YYREEE (reference sequence). CDR3 loop: CASSLTSGDTGELFF. DNA of the CDR3: TGTGCCAGCAGCTTGACTAGCGGGGACACCGGGGAGCTGTTTTTT.